These T cell receptor beta chains were read from a single sample in a study of blood T cells in healthy people across ages. TCRdb independently ran MiXCR on the 5' RACE reads; one entry per CDR3 protein. This table has some 780,000 distinct CDR3 sequences, roughly three fifths appearing once. What was sequenced was blood. These receptors were collected from a man aged 40-49 years in good health. The CDR3 runs from the conserved cysteine through the conserved F or W. The order of the fields is CDR3 length, D gene, clone size, J gene, V gene, CDR3 protein, CDR3 DNA. A D gene is named only where the DNA matches it firmly. Part of the rows lack a size; the others show once, few, many or a class for expanded clones.

14 NA NA TRBJ1-2 TRBV25-1 CASSFGGARYGYTF TGTGCCAGCAGTTTCGGAGGGGCGCGGTATGGCTACACCTTC
18 TRBD2 NA TRBJ2-7 TRBV30 CAWSPGWTSGGESYEQYF TGTGCCTGGAGCCCCGGATGGACTAGCGGGGGCGAATCCTACGAGCAGTACTTC
14 TRBD1 NA TRBJ1-4 TRBV6-1 CASRMDRVIEKLFF TGTGCCAGCAGGATGGACAGGGTCATCGAAAAACTGTTTTTT
12 NA few TRBJ2-5 TRBV6-1 CASSEVVETQYF TGTGCCAGCAGTGAAGTGGTAGAGACCCAGTACTTC
14 NA NA TRBJ2-4 TRBV4-3 CASSQGPNLGIQYF TGCGCCAGCAGCCAAGGGCCTAACTTAGGGATTCAGTACTTC
15 NA NA TRBJ1-4 TRBV6-2/TRBV6-3 CASSLDRTWNEKLFF TGTGCCAGCAGTTTGGATAGGACCTGGAATGAAAAACTGTTTTTT
13 NA NA TRBJ2-5 TRBV7-6 CASQGFTQETQYF TGTGCCAGCCAGGGATTTACCCAAGAGACCCAGTACTTC
14 NA NA TRBJ2-5 TRBV21-1 CASSKMPGAETQYF TGTGCCAGCAGCAAAATGCCAGGGGCCGAGACCCAGTACTTC
17 TRBD2 NA TRBJ2-5 TRBV9 CASSVGLGEGTQETQYF TGTGCCAGCAGCGTAGGGTTGGGGGAGGGGACCCAAGAGACCCAGTACTTC
13 NA once TRBJ2-4 TRBV18 CASSPESGNIQYF TGTGCCAGCTCACCAGAGTCGGGAAACATTCAGTACTTC
17 TRBD2 NA TRBJ2-1 TRBV7-8 CASSLEGTSGFHNEQFF TGTGCCAGCAGCTTAGAGGGGACTAGCGGTTTCCACAATGAGCAGTTCTTC
15 NA few TRBJ2-7 TRBV9 CASSTNPGQLYEQYF TGTGCCAGCAGCACAAATCCGGGCCAACTCTACGAGCAGTACTTC
11 NA NA TRBJ2-7 TRBV2 CASSLAIEQYF TGTGCCAGCAGCCTAGCAATCGAGCAGTACTTC
16 TRBD2 few TRBJ2-7 TRBV6-1 CASSEGYGEGTYEQYF TGTGCCAGCAGTGAAGGTTACGGGGAGGGTACCTACGAGCAGTACTTC
12 NA NA TRBJ2-1 TRBV12-3/TRBV12-4 CASSFWDNEQFF TGTGCCAGCAGTTTTTGGGACAATGAGCAGTTCTTC
13 NA NA TRBJ1-2 TRBV12-5 CASGLFGILGYTF TGTGCTAGTGGTTTGTTTGGGATCCTGGGCTACACCTTC
15 TRBD2 NA TRBJ2-7 TRBV20-1 CSGRASGATYNEQYF TGCAGTGGTAGGGCTAGCGGGGCTACCTACAATGAGCAGTACTTC
12 NA NA TRBJ2-7 TRBV28 CASRVGALEQYF TGTGCCAGCAGGGTCGGGGCCCTCGAGCAGTACTTC
14 TRBD1 NA TRBJ1-5 TRBV6-2/TRBV6-3 CASRAGGSNQPQHF TGTGCCAGCAGGGCAGGGGGGAGCAATCAGCCCCAGCATTTT
14 NA NA TRBJ2-7 TRBV4-3 CASSQDVAVNEQYF TGCGCCAGCAGCCAAGACGTAGCGGTCAATGAGCAGTACTTC
16 TRBD1 NA TRBJ2-1 TRBV20-1 CSATTTGGLSYNEQFF TGCAGTGCCACCACCACAGGGGGACTTTCCTACAATGAGCAGTTCTTC
16 TRBD1 NA TRBJ2-3 TRBV12-3/TRBV12-4 CASTWTGQTSTDTQYF TGTGCCAGCACCTGGACAGGCCAGACTAGCACAGATACGCAGTATTTT
15 NA few TRBJ2-6 TRBV6-6 CASRPQGTGANVLTF TGTGCCAGCAGGCCACAGGGAACTGGGGCCAACGTCCTGACTTTC
15 TRBD2 NA TRBJ2-1 TRBV3-1 CASSQLAGGDNEQFF TGTGCCAGCAGCCAACTAGCGGGAGGAGACAATGAGCAGTTCTTC
14 NA NA TRBJ2-2 TRBV7-9 CASSGRTNTGELFF TGTGCCAGCAGCGGCCGTACGAACACCGGGGAGCTGTTTTTT
16 TRBD2 NA TRBJ2-4 TRBV7-6 CASSSGLALAKNIQYF TGTGCCAGCAGCTCCGGACTAGCGCTAGCCAAAAACATTCAGTACTTC
13 NA once TRBJ2-7 TRBV29-1 CSVEDRYTGEQYF TGCAGCGTTGAAGATCGGTACACCGGCGAGCAGTACTTC
15 NA NA TRBJ1-2 TRBV7-2 CASSLRASGWDGYTF TGTGCCAGCAGCTTACGGGCGTCAGGATGGGATGGCTACACCTTC
14 NA few TRBJ1-5 TRBV20-1 CSATDGRSNQPQHF TGCAGTGCGACCGATGGCAGGTCGAATCAGCCCCAGCATTTT
16 NA NA TRBJ1-6 TRBV6-5 CASSPISFSYNSPLHF TGTGCCAGCAGTCCCATCTCGTTCTCCTATAATTCACCCCTCCACTTT
16 TRBD1 NA TRBJ2-5 TRBV9 CASSVDGQGAQETQYF TGTGCCAGCAGCGTAGATGGACAGGGGGCCCAGGAGACCCAGTACTTC
14 NA few TRBJ1-2 TRBV5-1 CASSLAVTVDGYTF TGCGCCAGCAGCTTGGCCGTGACAGTTGATGGCTACACCTTC
15 TRBD1 NA TRBJ2-5 TRBV20-1 CSARGKFDRVETQYF TGCAGTGCTAGAGGAAAGTTTGACAGGGTGGAGACCCAGTACTTC
19 NA few TRBJ1-1 TRBV21-1 CASSNRDRGFLVMNTEAFF TGTGCCAGCAGCAACAGGGACAGGGGTTTTTTGGTCATGAACACTGAAGCTTTCTTT
15 TRBD2 NA TRBJ2-7 TRBV6-5 CASSYSAGEVYEQYF TGTGCCAGCAGTTACTCTGCGGGAGAAGTCTACGAGCAGTACTTC
15 TRBD1 few TRBJ1-2 TRBV7-2 CASSPQTGERYGYTF TGTGCCAGCAGCCCACAGACAGGGGAGCGCTATGGCTACACCTTC
11 NA NA TRBJ2-3 TRBV5-6 CASRNADTQYF TGTGCCAGCAGGAATGCAGATACGCAGTATTTT
19 TRBD1 NA TRBJ2-6 TRBV6-2/TRBV6-3 CASSYFLGQGNAGANVLTF TGTGCCAGCAGTTACTTTCTGGGACAGGGAAACGCTGGGGCCAACGTCCTGACTTTC